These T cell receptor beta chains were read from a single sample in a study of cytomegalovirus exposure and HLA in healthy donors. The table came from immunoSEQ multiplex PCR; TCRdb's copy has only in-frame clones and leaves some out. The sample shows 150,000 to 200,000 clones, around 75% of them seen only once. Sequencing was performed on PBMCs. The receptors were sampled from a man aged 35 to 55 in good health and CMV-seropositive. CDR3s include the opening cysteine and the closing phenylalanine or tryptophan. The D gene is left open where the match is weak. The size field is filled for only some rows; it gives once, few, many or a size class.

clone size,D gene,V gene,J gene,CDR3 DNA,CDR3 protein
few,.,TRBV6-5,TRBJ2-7,TGTGCCAGCAGTACGGGACTGCACGAGCAGTACTTC,CASSTGLHEQYF
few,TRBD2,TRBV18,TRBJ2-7,TGTGCCAGCTCACCAGAGCCTAGCGGGGGTCCTGGCTACGAGCAGTACTTC,CASSPEPSGGPGYEQYF
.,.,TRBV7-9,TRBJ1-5,TGTGCCAGCAGCTTAGGCGGGGTAAGGCAGCCCCAGCATTTT,CASSLGGVRQPQHF
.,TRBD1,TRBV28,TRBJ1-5,TGTGCCAGCAGTAGACAGGGGATAAGGGGACAGCCCCAGCATTTT,CASSRQGIRGQPQHF
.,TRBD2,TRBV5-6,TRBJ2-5,TGTGCCAGCAGCTTGGTATCAGTGGGGTCTAGCGGGGGCGGTGAGACCCAGTACTTC,CASSLVSVGSSGGGETQYF
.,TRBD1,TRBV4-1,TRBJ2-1,TGCGCCAGCAGCCAAGTAATGACAGGGGATGAGCAGTTCTTC,CASSQVMTGDEQFF
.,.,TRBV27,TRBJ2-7,TGTGCCAGCAGTTCGTACAGGGTGCCCTCCTACGAGCAGTACTTC,CASSSYRVPSYEQYF
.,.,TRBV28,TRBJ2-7,TGTGCCAGCAGTTCTGGACAGTGGAATGACTACGAGCAGTACTTC,CASSSGQWNDYEQYF
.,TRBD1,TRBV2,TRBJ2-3,TGTGCCAGCAGCAGGGACAGGGTCGCAGATACGCAGTATTTT,CASSRDRVADTQYF
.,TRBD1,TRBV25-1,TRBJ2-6,TGTGCCAGCAGGGGGACAGGGGCCAGCTCTGGGGCCAACGTCCTGACTTTC,CASRGTGASSGANVLTF
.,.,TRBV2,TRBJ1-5,TGTGCCAGCAGTCCCGGGGGAAGAGATCAGCCCCAGCATTTT,CASSPGGRDQPQHF
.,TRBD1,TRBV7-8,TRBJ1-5,TGTGCCAGCAGCTCCCAGGGGGTCGGACAGCCCCAGCATTTT,CASSSQGVGQPQHF
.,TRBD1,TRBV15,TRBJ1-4,TGTGCCACCAGCGGACCACAGGGGGGGGATGAAAAACTGTTTTTT,CATSGPQGGDEKLFF
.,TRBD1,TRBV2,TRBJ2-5,TGTGCCAGCAGTGAAGAAAAGAAGGGGACAGGTCAAGAGACCCAGTACTTC,CASSEEKKGTGQETQYF
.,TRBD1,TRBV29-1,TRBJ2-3,TGCAGCGTTGAGTACAGGGGGCGGGGAGATACGCAGTATTTT,CSVEYRGRGDTQYF
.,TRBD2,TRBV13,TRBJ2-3,TGTGCCAGCAGATCCGGGACTAGCGGCACAGATACGCAGTATTTT,CASRSGTSGTDTQYF
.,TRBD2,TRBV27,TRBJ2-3,TGTGCCAGCAGTTTATCTCGCGGGGGTCGGCATACGCAGTATTTT,CASSLSRGGRHTQYF
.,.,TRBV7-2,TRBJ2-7,TGTGCCAGCAGCAGATTGACAGGGCTGGGAGGCTACGAGCAGTACTTC,CASSRLTGLGGYEQYF
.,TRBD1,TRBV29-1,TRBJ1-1,TGCAGCGGACGACAGGGCGGTGTGAACACTGAAGCTTTCTTT,CSGRQGGVNTEAFF
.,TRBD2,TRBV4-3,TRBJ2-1,TGCGCCAGCAGCCAGGTTGGGGGACTAGCGGGGCGGTCCTACAATGAGCAGTTCTTC,CASSQVGGLAGRSYNEQFF
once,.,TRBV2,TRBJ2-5,TGTGCCAGCAGTGCAACAGGGAGAAAGACCCAGTACTTC,CASSATGRKTQYF
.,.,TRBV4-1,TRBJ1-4,TGCGCCAGCAGCCAAGTGAGCGGGAGGTATAATGAAAAACTGTTTTTT,CASSQVSGRYNEKLFF
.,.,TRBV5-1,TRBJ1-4,TGCGCCAGCAGCTTGGAGCAGGGAATCGACCCAAGGGGAAAACTGTTTTTT,CASSLEQGIDPRGKLFF
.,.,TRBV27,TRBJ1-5,TGTGCCAGCGGGCTGCGGGGGAGCAATCAGCCCCAGCATTTT,CASGLRGSNQPQHF
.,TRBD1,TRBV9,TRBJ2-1,TGTGCCAGCAGCGTTACACCGGGACAGGGGGCGGGGTACAATGAGCAGTTCTTC,CASSVTPGQGAGYNEQFF
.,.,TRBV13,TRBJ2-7,TGTGCCAGCAGCTTAGAGGGGGGGACTTTCGACGAGCAGTACTTC,CASSLEGGTFDEQYF
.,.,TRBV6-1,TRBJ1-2,TGTGCCAGCAGGACAGGCGCCTCCTACTATGGCTACACCTTC,CASRTGASYYGYTF
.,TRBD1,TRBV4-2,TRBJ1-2,TGTGCCAGCAGCCAAGTAGACAGGGGGGGGGCAGGAGATGGCTACACCTTC,CASSQVDRGGAGDGYTF
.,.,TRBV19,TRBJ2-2,TGTGCCAGCGCCCCCCGGGCCGGGGAGCTGTTTTTT,CASAPRAGELFF
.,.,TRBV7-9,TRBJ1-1,TGTGCCAGCAGCTGGTCGACAGGAAACACTGAAGCTTTCTTT,CASSWSTGNTEAFF
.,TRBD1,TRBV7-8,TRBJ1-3,TGTGCCAGCAGCTTAGGGCAATCGACAGGGCCCTCTGGAAACACCATATATTTT,CASSLGQSTGPSGNTIYF
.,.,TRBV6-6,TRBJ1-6,TGTGCCAGCAGTTCCGTAGGGAGTGGTAATTCACCCCTCCACTTT,CASSSVGSGNSPLHF
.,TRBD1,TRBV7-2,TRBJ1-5,TGTGCCAGCAGCTTAGCTCCGACAGGGGCTAGCAATCAGCCCCAGCATTTT,CASSLAPTGASNQPQHF
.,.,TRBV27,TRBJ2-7,TGTGCCAGCAGTTTATGGGCGGGACTCAGCTACGAGCAGTACTTC,CASSLWAGLSYEQYF
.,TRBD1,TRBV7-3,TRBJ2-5,TGTGCCAGCAGCTTAACCGGGACAGCCCAAGAGACCCAGTACTTC,CASSLTGTAQETQYF
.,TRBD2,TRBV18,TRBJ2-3,TGTGCCAGCTCACCACTTGAACGACTAGCGGGGCACACTAGCACAGATACGCAGTATTTT,CASSPLERLAGHTSTDTQYF
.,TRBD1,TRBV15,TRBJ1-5,TGTGCCACCAGCAGAGTGGGACAGGGGGCGGGACAGCCCCAGCATTTT,CATSRVGQGAGQPQHF
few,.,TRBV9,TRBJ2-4,TGTGCCAGCAGCCCTGGGACTTCCCTTCAGTACTTC,CASSPGTSLQYF
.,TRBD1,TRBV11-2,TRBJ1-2,TGTGCCAGCAGCCCCAGGACAGGAAAAGGCTATGGCTACACCTTC,CASSPRTGKGYGYTF
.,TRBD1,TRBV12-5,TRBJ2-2,TGTGCTAGTGGTTTGGCCGGGACAGTAGAGCTGTTTTTT,CASGLAGTVELFF
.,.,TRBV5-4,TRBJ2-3,TGTGCCAGCAGCCCCCGGGGTGGGGCAGATACGCAGTATTTT,CASSPRGGADTQYF
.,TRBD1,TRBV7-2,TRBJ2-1,TGTGCCAGCAGCCGGGACAGGGTCTCCTACAATGAGCAGTTCTTC,CASSRDRVSYNEQFF
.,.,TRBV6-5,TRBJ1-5,TGTGCCAGCAGTTATACGAGGACGGGGAATCAGCCCCAGCATTTT,CASSYTRTGNQPQHF
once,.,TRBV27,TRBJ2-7,TGTGCCAGCAGTTTATCTATGCCCCCCCCGGCGGGTCCTCACGAGCAGTACTTC,CASSLSMPPPAGPHEQYF
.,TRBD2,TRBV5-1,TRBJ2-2,TGCGCCAGCAGCGCGGGGAGGGCGGACCTCACCGGGGAGCTGTTTTTT,CASSAGRADLTGELFF
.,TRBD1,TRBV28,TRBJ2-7,TGTGCCAGCAGGGGGACAGCTATCTACGAGCAGTACTTC,CASRGTAIYEQYF
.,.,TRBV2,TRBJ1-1,TGTGCCAGCATGCCTTGGTTGGCCACTGAAGCTTTCTTT,CASMPWLATEAFF